This T cell receptor beta chain emerged from a study of T cells expressing NK-cell markers. Study context: Sorted CD3+CD56+NKG2C+, CD3+CD56+NKG2C- and CD3+CD56-NKG2C+ T-cell subsets were beta-chain profiled. Whole-study results and caveats: One observes that, in several donors, these clonotypes were also the leading ones within the CD3+CD56-NKG2C+ fraction. Over 5 donors had dominant NKG2C+ clonotypes that comprised roughly 1.0-8% of their CD8+ T cells.

Regarding this clonotype: Its antigen is unidentified.

Germline CDR1 is MNHEY and CDR2 is SMNVEV (reference sequence). This CDR3 is built from 14 residues. A 5'RACE template switching approach incorporating UMIs was used to make TCR beta cDNA. With the 5' RACE reads reprocessed, TCRdb shows one record per CDR3 protein and no DNA. This sample lists about 430,000 distinct CDR3 sequences; its ten largest clones have about 1.5%. The receptor was isolated from a woman in her forties or fifties in good health. The source material was blood T cells: a sorted CD56 or NKG2C T cell subset, CD4+ or CD8+ T cells, or bulk PBMC T cells (not recorded which). This chain uses TRBV27 with TRBJ1-3. CDR3 protein: CASSFHGSGNTIYF.